These 10 T cell receptor beta chains were all obtained from the same sample, sequenced in a study of early T cells in non-severe SARS-CoV-2 infection. TCRdb reprocessed the 5' RACE reads via MiXCR and lists one record per CDR3 protein. The table has tens of thousands of distinct CDR3 sequences, more than 10% seen once. The starting material was whole blood, obtained at baseline. The receptors here all came from an adult who was a healthcare worker with PCR-confirmed SARS-CoV-2 infection or an uninfected control (not recorded which). The donor label of this sample is uncertain.

This rearrangement joins TRBV7-6 to TRBJ2-1; the D gene is possibly TRBD1 (6 bases). This CDR3 contains 14 residues. The V gene lost 2 bases and the J gene lost 3 bases, with 8 bases spanning the gap. The germline V gene has CDR1 SGHVS and CDR2 FNYEAQ. DNA for the CDR3: TGTGCCAGCAGCTTAACAGGGCGCTACAATGAGCAGTTCTTC. Translation: CASSLTGRYNEQFF.

This clonotype was detected only a few times. This sequence joins TRBV4-2 and TRBJ2-3; the match to TRBD2 covers 11 bases. The CDR3 loop spans 17 amino acids. In germline, CDR1 is LGHNA, CDR2 YNFKEQ. V was pared by 1 base and J by 0 bases, with 3 bases of the junction left unmatched. The CDR3 region has the DNA TGTGCCAGCAGCCAAGGACTAGCGGGATCTAGCACAGATACGCAGTATTTT. This sequence encodes CASSQGLAGSSTDTQYF.

J is TRBJ1-1 and V is TRBV11-2; D possibly corresponds to TRBD1 (6 bases). The germline V gene has CDR1 SGHAT and CDR2 FQNNGV. The V end was cut by 3 bases, the J end by 9 bases, with 11 bases between. This CDR3 spans 12 amino acids. The CDR3 here is CASSFAGEKAFF. DNA of the CDR3: TGTGCCAGCAGCTTTGCAGGGGAGAAAGCTTTCTTT.

J is TRBJ2-1 and V is TRBV7-3, with 7 bases lining up with TRBD1. The CDR3 loop spans 15 amino acids. V lost 1 base and J lost 12; bases outside the gene matches: 12. Looked up from germline, CDR1 is SGHTA and CDR2 is FQGTGA. The CDR3 protein is CASSLSQGQTEPQFF. Written as DNA, the CDR3 is TGTGCCAGCAGCTTAAGTCAGGGACAGACGGAACCGCAGTTCTTC. The variable domain in full, with the rest retrieved from reference TRBV7-3 and TRBJ2-1, is GAGVSQTPSNKVTEKGKYVELRCDPISGHTALYWYRQSLGQGPEFLIYFQGTGAADDSGLPNDRFFAVRPEGSVSTLKIQRTERGDSAVYLCASSLSQGQTEPQFFGPGTRLTVL.

V gene TRBV19 combines with J gene TRBJ1-2; D might be TRBD1 (5 bases). Germline-derived CDR1 and CDR2 are LNHDA and SQIVND (reference sequence). V dropped 11 bases and J dropped 7 bases, with 17 bases sitting between them. This CDR3 is 12 amino acids long. The CDR3 region is CAAAGGRGGYTF. As DNA, the CDR3 is TGTGCCGCCGCGGGGGGACGGGGTGGCTACACCTTC.

The chain carries TRBV7-2 and TRBJ1-1; possible D gene TRBD1, 6 bases. Germline V gene data show CDR1 as SGHTA and CDR2 as FQGNSA. The CDR3 is 14 residues long. The V gene lost 4 bases and the J gene lost 4 bases, with 13 bases spanning the gap. This CDR3 reads CASSWGGTGTEAFF. The CDR3 nucleotides are TGTGCCAGCAGCTGGGGGGGCACGGGCACTGAAGCTTTCTTT.

This clonotype was found a few times. The rearrangement joins TRBV6-7 to TRBJ2-7; TRBD1 matches 7 bases. TRBV6-7 is an open reading frame whose function is uncertain. V dropped 5 bases and J dropped 4; count of bases not matched to a gene: 8. The CDR3 consists of 14 residues. The CDR3 loop reads CASSKQTGNYEQYV. CDR3 coding DNA: TGTGCCAGCAGTAAACAGACAGGGAATTACGAGCAGTACGTC.

Many counts were recorded for this clonotype. The chain carries TRBV19 and TRBJ2-1, with 7 bases fitting TRBD1. V lost 2 bases, J lost 0 bases, and 7 bases stayed unmatched. CDR3 length: 17 residues. CDR1 and CDR2 (germline): LNHDA, SQIVND (reference sequence). CDR3 nucleotide sequence: TGTGCCAGTAGTATATGGACAGGATCACACTCCTACAATGAGCAGTTCTTC. Translating it yields CASSIWTGSHSYNEQFF.

Many counts were recorded for this clonotype. The genes are TRBV28 and TRBJ2-2; D is perhaps TRBD2 (5 bases). The ends were cut back, 5 bases at V and 5 bases at J, with 12 bases in the middle. The CDR3 runs 14 residues. Germline assignment: CDR1 MDHEN and CDR2 SYDVKM. CDR3 in amino acids: CASSTEGGTGELFF. As DNA, the CDR3 is TGTGCCAGCAGTACAGAGGGCGGAACCGGGGAGCTGTTTTTT.

The chain links TRBV29-1 to TRBJ1-1; D is ambiguous. V dropped 7 bases and J dropped 2 bases, with 14 bases sitting between them. In germline, CDR1 is SQVTM, CDR2 ANQGSEA. The CDR3 length is 13 residues. The CDR3 coding sequence is TGCAGCGCCTCTCCTCCGCAAAACACTGAAGCTTTCTTT. This translates into CSASPPQNTEAFF.